This TCR beta chain is drawn from a study of OX40 agonist ivuxolimab in advanced cancers. Across the whole study: Partial responses occurred in three patients (one hepatocellular carcinoma, two cutaneous melanoma).

The CDR3 spans 14 residues. From germline, CDR1 is SGDLS and CDR2 YYNGEE. Trimming at V came to 2 bases and at J to 3 bases, leaving 2 bases not matched to a gene. Libraries were prepared by immunoSEQ multiplex PCR; TCRdb keeps only in-frame clonotypes and omits some of them. The table lists about 11,000 clones, approximately 84% of them singletons, with roughly 15% in the top ten. On this clone: What it recognizes is unknown.

Study results and caveats: On average, CD8+ T cells showed a greater number of expanded clones than CD4+. Low normalized T-cell clonal expansion was also seen in some nonresponders.

This clonotype was sampled from an adult with an advanced solid tumor such as melanoma, head and neck, liver or kidney cancer. The rearrangement links TRBV9 to TRBJ2-5, with TRBD1 matching 9 bases. Source: CD4+ or CD8+ T cells sorted from blood, taken in a trial of the OX40 agonist ivuxolimab. The CDR3 here is CASSVRTGEETQYF. CDR3 in DNA: TGTGCCAGCAGCGTTAGGACAGGGGAAGAGACCCAGTACTTC.